A selection of T cell receptor beta chains follows, all from one sample in a study of lymphopenia after photon versus proton radiotherapy. Assay: immunoSEQ multiplex PCR; the TCRdb copy retains only in-frame clones and omits some. The data show around 26,000 clones, about 92% seen once. The sample in question was peripheral blood, obtained from a patient treated with photon-based radiotherapy. The receptor source for this set is a woman in her forties or fifties with cholangiocarcinoma. The CDR3 runs from the conserved cysteine through the conserved F or W. A D gene is named only where the DNA matches it firmly. Only some rows state a clone size, as once, few, many or a class for expanded clones.

clone size	J gene	CDR3 length	V gene	D gene	CDR3 DNA	CDR3 protein
-	TRBJ1-1	12	TRBV2	-	TGTGCCAGCAGTGTTTCAGACGTTGAAGCTTTCTTT	CASSVSDVEAFF
-	TRBJ2-7	13	TRBV27	-	TGTGCCAGCAGTTTATCAGGATCCTACGAGCAGTACTTC	CASSLSGSYEQYF
-	TRBJ2-1	14	TRBV14	-	TGTGCCAGCAGCCAAGAGCACAGCTACAATGAGCAGTTCTTC	CASSQEHSYNEQFF
-	TRBJ2-1	16	TRBV27	TRBD2	TGTGCCAGCAGAGGTGCTAGCGGGGGGCTCTACAATGAGCAGTTCTTC	CASRGASGGLYNEQFF
medium-sized	TRBJ2-7	17	TRBV7-7	-	TGTGCCAGCAGCTTTTCCAGCTTTCGAACCCCCACCTACGAGCAGTACTTC	CASSFSSFRTPTYEQYF
-	TRBJ1-6	16	TRBV6-6	TRBD1	TGTGCCAGCAGTTCCCGCAGGGGGCGAGGAAATTCACCCCTCCACTTT	CASSSRRGRGNSPLHF
-	TRBJ2-1	14	TRBV7-6	TRBD1	TGTGCCAGCAGCTTAGGACAGGGGAGCGGTGAGCAGTTCTTC	CASSLGQGSGEQFF
-	TRBJ1-1	14	TRBV2	-	TGTGCCAGCAGTCGGGACATACGAACGACTGAAGCTTTCTTT	CASSRDIRTTEAFF
once	TRBJ1-2	15	TRBV9	-	TGTGCCAGCAGCCTTGACGGATCGGCCGGCTATGGCTACACCTTC	CASSLDGSAGYGYTF
-	TRBJ1-1	16	TRBV18	TRBD1	TGTGCCAGCTCACCGGGGGACAGGGCGATGAACACTGAAGCTTTCTTT	CASSPGDRAMNTEAFF
-	TRBJ1-3	13	TRBV7-6	-	TGTGCCAGCAGCTTACGTTGGGGAAACACCATATATTTT	CASSLRWGNTIYF
-	TRBJ2-7	13	TRBV9	-	TGTGCCAGCAGCGTAGACCACTCGAGAGAGCAGTACTTC	CASSVDHSREQYF
-	TRBJ2-3	15	TRBV11-3	TRBD1	TGTGCCAGCAGCTCCCGGACAGGGTTGAGAAATACGCAGTATTTT	CASSSRTGLRNTQYF
-	TRBJ2-2	17	TRBV9	-	TGTGCCAGCAGCGCCGCTGGGCGGACGAAGAACACCGGGGAGCTGTTTTTT	CASSAAGRTKNTGELFF
-	TRBJ1-1	15	TRBV27	-	TGTGCCACCAAGCATTACAGGGCCCGAGTCTCTGAAGCTTTCTTT	CATKHYRARVSEAFF
-	TRBJ1-3	15	TRBV11-2	TRBD1	TGTGCCAGCAGCCAGCAAGACAGGGACGTAGACACCATATATTTT	CASSQQDRDVDTIYF
-	TRBJ2-3	14	TRBV27	-	TGTGCCAGCAGACTAGCCGATAGCACAGATACGCAGTATTTT	CASRLADSTDTQYF
-	TRBJ2-1	17	TRBV10-1	TRBD1	TGCGCCAGTGGGGTTATAGTTGGGGACAGGTCCTACAATGAGCAGTTCTTC	CASGVIVGDRSYNEQFF
-	TRBJ1-5	15	TRBV2	-	TGTGCCAGCAGCAGGCCCCAGGGGCTCTATCAGCCCCAGCATTTT	CASSRPQGLYQPQHF
-	TRBJ2-2	16	TRBV29-1	TRBD1	TGCAGCGTTGAAGAGGGGGACAGACGAACCCCCGGGGAGCTGTTTTTT	CSVEEGDRRTPGELFF
-	TRBJ2-3	12	TRBV7-9	-	TGTGCCAGCAGCTTAGTTGAGAATACGCAGTATTTT	CASSLVENTQYF
-	TRBJ2-7	14	TRBV7-2	TRBD2	TGTGCCAGCAGCTTAATAGCGGGGGGCTACGAGCAGTACTTC	CASSLIAGGYEQYF
-	TRBJ1-1	16	TRBV2	-	TGTGCCAGCAACACTCATCTTGTCCTCATGAACACTGAAGCTTTCTTT	CASNTHLVLMNTEAFF
once	TRBJ2-3	13	TRBV19	-	TGTGCCAGTAGTTTTGACAGGCAAGATACGCAGTATTTT	CASSFDRQDTQYF
-	TRBJ1-1	15	TRBV5-6	TRBD1	TGTGCCAGCAGCTTTTGGACAGGGAGGGACACTGAAGCTTTCTTT	CASSFWTGRDTEAFF
once	TRBJ2-7	13	TRBV10-3	-	TGTGCCATCAGTGAGGGTCAGGCCTACGAGCAGTACTTC	CAISEGQAYEQYF
-	TRBJ2-1	15	TRBV5-1	-	TGCGCCAGCAGCTTGTCGGGGTTCTCCTACAATGAGCAGTTCTTC	CASSLSGFSYNEQFF
-	TRBJ1-2	14	TRBV5-1	-	TGCGCCAGCAGCGTTTCCGGGACGTCCGGTGGCTACACCTTC	CASSVSGTSGGYTF
-	TRBJ1-1	12	TRBV5-6	-	TGTGCCAGCAGCTGGGAGAACACTGAAGCTTTCTTT	CASSWENTEAFF
-	TRBJ2-7	13	TRBV10-1	-	TGCGCCAGCAGTCCACCGGGAGATTACGAGCAGTACTTC	CASSPPGDYEQYF
-	TRBJ1-5	15	TRBV27	-	TGTGCCAGCAGTCCGGGGGTCATTAGCAATCAGCCCCAGCATTTT	CASSPGVISNQPQHF
-	TRBJ1-1	15	TRBV6-6	-	TGTGCCAGCAGGTCAGTTGGGGGGAGCGACACTGAAGCTTTCTTT	CASRSVGGSDTEAFF
-	TRBJ1-3	14	TRBV18	-	TGTGCCAGCTCACCATCGCGGTGGGGAAACACCATATATTTT	CASSPSRWGNTIYF